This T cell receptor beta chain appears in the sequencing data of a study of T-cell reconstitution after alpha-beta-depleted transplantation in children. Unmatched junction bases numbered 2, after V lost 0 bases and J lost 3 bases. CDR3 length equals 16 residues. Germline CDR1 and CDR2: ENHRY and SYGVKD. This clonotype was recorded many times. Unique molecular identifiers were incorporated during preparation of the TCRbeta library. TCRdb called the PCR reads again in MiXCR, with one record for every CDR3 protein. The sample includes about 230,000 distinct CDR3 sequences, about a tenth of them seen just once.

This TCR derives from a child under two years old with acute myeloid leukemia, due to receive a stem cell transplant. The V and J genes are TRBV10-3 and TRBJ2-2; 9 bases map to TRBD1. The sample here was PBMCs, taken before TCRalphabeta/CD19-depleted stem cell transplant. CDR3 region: CAISESGQGYTGELFF. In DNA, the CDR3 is TGTGCCATCAGTGAGTCTGGACAGGGGTACACCGGGGAGCTGTTTTTT.